The 29 T cell receptor beta chains in this list originate from one sample, sequenced in a study of vaccination and CD4 T cells after COVID-19. The Oncomine TCR Beta short-read assay sequenced DNA from cultured CD4+ T cells. In TCRdb, the PCR reads were re-called with MiXCR into one record per CDR3 protein. The repertoire holds roughly 7,000 distinct CDR3 sequences, about 66% seen once, with 22% in the top ten. Their antigens are not known. Treatment noted: approximately nine-day PBMC culture with coronavirus spike peptide pools or control peptides (ViraFEST assay). What was sequenced was CD4+ T cells from blood, cultured in vitro. The origin of the receptors is a human donor who had recovered from COVID-19.

The CDR3 region is CSAKGWTSGRSYNEQFF. The CDR3 bases are TGCAGTGCTAAAGGCTGGACTAGCGGGAGGTCCTACAATGAGCAGTTCTTC. The chain links TRBV20-1 to TRBJ2-1; 14 bases line up with TRBD2. The CDR3 length is 17 residues. The germline gives CDR1 DFQATT, CDR2 SNEGSKA (reference sequence). Trimming removed 4 bases from V and 1 base from J; junction bases left unmatched: 6.

This clonotype has only one observation. This chain uses TRBV11-2 with TRBJ1-2; weak D call: TRBD1 (6 bases). The ends were cut back, 5 bases at V and 2 bases at J, with 15 bases in the middle. Germline V gene sequence: CDR1 SGHAT, CDR2 FQNNGV. This CDR3 is 15 amino acids long. The CDR3 protein is CASSAAFTGNYGYTF. The CDR3, as DNA: TGTGCCAGCAGCGCCGCCTTCACAGGGAACTATGGCTACACCTTC.

The chain recombines TRBV6-1 with TRBJ1-6; D may be TRBD1 (6 bases). CDR3 length: 16 amino acids. The V end was cut by 0 bases, the J end by 4 bases, with 10 bases between. Germline CDR1 MNHNS, CDR2 SASEGT. CDR3 coding DNA: TGTGCCAGCAGTGAAGCGGCGGGGGCGTATAATTCACCCCTCCACTTT. Translation gives CASSEAAGAYNSPLHF.

Relative to its sample, this clonotype is large (0.1 to 1%). The chain employs TRBV10-1 and TRBJ2-5; D uncertain. Germline V CDR1 and CDR2: WNHNN, SYGVQD (reference sequence). The CDR3 loop spans 13 amino acids. The germline V and J ends were trimmed by 4 bases and 7 bases, with 13 bases remaining between them. CDR3 region: CASSVRSLGTQYF. CDR3 nucleotides: TGCGCCAGCAGTGTCCGGTCCCTCGGGACCCAGTACTTC.

V usage is TRBV6-1 and J usage is TRBJ1-1; D remains ambiguous. Germline-derived CDR1 and CDR2 are MNHNS and SASEGT. Trimming shortened V by 6 bases and J by 3 bases, and 14 bases separated the two germline ends. The CDR3 contains 14 residues. CDR3 residues: CASRRGGIYTEAFF. Written as DNA, the CDR3 is TGTGCCAGCAGGCGTGGTGGGATTTACACTGAAGCTTTCTTT.

This clonotype was seen only once. V usage is TRBV7-2 and J usage is TRBJ1-1; D is ambiguous. This CDR3 has 15 amino acids. V was shortened by 5 bases and J by 1 base, with 14 bases between the two germline ends. CDR1 is SGHTA, CDR2 FQGNSA, per germline. As DNA, the CDR3 is TGTGCCAGCAGCCCCAGGACCTTCTCGAACACTGAAGCTTTCTTT. This codes for CASSPRTFSNTEAFF.

The chain couples TRBV19 to TRBJ2-1, with D possibly being TRBD1 (6 bases). Trimming cost V 5 bases and J 4 bases, with 18 bases left between them. CDR1 LNHDA and CDR2 SQIVND come from the germline V gene (reference sequence). The length of the CDR3 is 16 residues. The CDR3 reads CASSGLSGTRYNEQFF. The CDR3 DNA reads as TGTGCCAGTAGTGGACTCTCCGGGACACGGTACAATGAGCAGTTCTTC.

The rearrangement uses TRBV15 and TRBJ2-7; a possible D gene is TRBD2 (6 bases). The CDR3 has 15 amino acids. CDR1 and CDR2 from the germline V gene are LNHNV and YYDKDF (reference sequence). V lost 11 bases and J lost 2, with 22 bases in between. In DNA, the CDR3 is TGTGCCCCGCTTCCGGGAGTGGGGCTCCCCTACGAGCAGTACTTC. This gives the protein CAPLPGVGLPYEQYF.

This clonotype was observed a few times. The chain links TRBV10-3 to TRBJ2-5; D remains unclear. V lost 2 bases, J lost 4 bases, and 8 bases lay in between. Germline assignment: CDR1 ENHRY and CDR2 SYGVKD. The CDR3 loop spans 13 amino acids. The CDR3 is CAISERIIETQYF. The CDR3 DNA sequence: TGTGCCATCAGTGAGAGGATAATAGAGACCCAGTACTTC.

This clonotype came up once. The rearrangement links TRBV30 to TRBJ1-5; D uncertain. The ends were cut back, 4 bases at V and 7 bases at J, with 14 bases in the middle. CDR3 length: 13 amino acids. The germline CDR1 and CDR2 sequences are GTSNPN and SVGIG (reference sequence). CDR3 sequence (DNA): TGTGCCTGGAACATTGACCCGGGACAGCCCCAGCATTTT. As protein: CAWNIDPGQPQHF.

This chain connects TRBV6-1 to TRBJ1-6; 10 positions match TRBD1. Germline V gene data show CDR1 as MNHNS and CDR2 as SASEGT. This CDR3 is 13 amino acids long. Germline trimming cut 10 bases from V and 10 bases from J; bases unmatched to any gene: 7. The DNA for the CDR3 is TGTGCCATACGACAGGGGGCTGAATCACCCCTCCACTTT. Translation: CAIRQGAESPLHF.

The chain joins TRBV10-3 to TRBJ1-1, with D possibly TRBD1 on 5 matching bases. Germline V CDR1 and CDR2: ENHRY, SYGVKD. V was pared by 4 bases and J by 0 bases, with 9 bases between. This CDR3 contains 14 residues. CDR3 DNA sequence: TGTGCCATCAGTGCTGACAGCCTGAACACTGAAGCTTTCTTT. Protein sequence: CAISADSLNTEAFF.

The chain couples TRBV15 to TRBJ2-2, with D possibly matching TRBD2 (6 bases). Trimming took 5 bases from V and 5 from J, leaving 15 bases between them. The CDR3 spans 15 residues. Germline CDR1 and CDR2: LNHNV and YYDKDF (reference sequence). The CDR3 nucleotides are TGTGCCACCAGCTATGCCGGGAGAGGTACCGGGGAGCTGTTTTTT. Amino acid sequence: CATSYAGRGTGELFF.

This chain connects TRBV21-1 to TRBJ1-5. TRBV21-1 is a pseudogene. CDR3 length: 16 amino acids. The CDR3 DNA reads as TGTGCCAGCAGCAAAGAAGCGGGGTGGTGTAATCAGCCCCAGCATTTT. Amino acids: CASSKEAGWCNQPQHF.

The chain joins TRBV7-8 to TRBJ1-2; D uncertain. The CDR3 spans 17 residues. V was clipped by 0 bases and J by 0 bases, with 14 bases between them. In germline, CDR1 is SGHVS, CDR2 FQNEAQ. CDR3: CASSLAWAGPTNYGYTF. The CDR3 DNA is TGTGCCAGCAGCTTAGCGTGGGCAGGCCCTACTAACTATGGCTACACCTTC.

This rearrangement joins TRBV20-1 to TRBJ1-1, with a tentative D call TRBD1 (6 bases). Trimming took off 2 bases at V and 2 bases at J, with 15 bases between the two ends. Looked up from germline, CDR1 is DFQATT and CDR2 is SNEGSKA (reference sequence). The CDR3 loop spans 15 amino acids. The CDR3 sequence is CSARIPGQRNTEAFF. The DNA of the CDR3 is TGCAGTGCTAGAATACCGGGACAAAGAAACACTGAAGCTTTCTTT.

This clonotype was found once. For the CDR3, the DNA is TGTGCCAGCAGCTTACACAGGGTGGAGACCCAGTACTTC. This translates into CASSLHRVETQYF. The chain joins TRBV7-2 to TRBJ2-5, with D perhaps TRBD1 (6 bases). The CDR3 contains 13 residues. Germline CDR1 and CDR2: SGHTA and FQGNSA. Between the trimmed V and J ends, which lost 2 bases and 5 bases, there was a span of 9 bases.

V and J are TRBV2 and TRBJ2-3; D is perhaps TRBD1 (6 bases). Germline V lookup: CDR1 SNHLY, CDR2 FYNNEI. The CDR3 contains 17 residues. V was cut by 2 bases and J by 4 bases, with 19 bases left in between. The DNA of the CDR3 is TGTGCCAGCAGTGAATGGGGGCCCGGTGAAGGATCAGATACGCAGTATTTT. Its translation: CASSEWGPGEGSDTQYF.

This clonotype was picked up a small number of times. The CDR3 sequence is CASSQGVGQWNTEAFF. For the CDR3, the DNA is TGCGCCAGCAGCCAAGGGGTGGGACAATGGAACACTGAAGCTTTCTTT. The rearrangement links TRBV4-1 to TRBJ1-1, with D possibly TRBD1 on 6 matching bases. Germline V CDR1 and CDR2: MGHRA, YSYEKL. The CDR3 sequence is 16 residues long. Trimming shortened V by 1 base and J by 1 base, and 13 bases separated the two germline ends.

This clonotype was detected once. This chain joins TRBV11-2 and TRBJ2-7; D could derive from TRBD1 or TRBD2 (5 bases each). V gave up 5 bases and J gave up 7 bases, with 12 bases separating them. CDR3 length: 12 amino acids. Looked up from germline, CDR1 is SGHAT and CDR2 is FQNNGV. The CDR3 DNA sequence: TGTGCCAGCAGCATACTAGGGGTGGAGCAGTACTTC. Its translation is CASSILGVEQYF.

This chain joins TRBV7-9 and TRBJ1-3; no clear D gene. V was clipped by 0 bases and J by 0 bases, with 3 bases between them. CDR1 and CDR2 from the germline V gene are SEHNR and FQNEAQ (reference sequence). CDR3 length: 14 amino acids. In DNA, the CDR3 is TGTGCCAGCAGCTTAGCTGGCTCTGGAAACACCATATATTTT. As protein: CASSLAGSGNTIYF.

This clonotype was seen more than once but under ten times. CDR3 nucleotides: TGTGCCAGCAGCCTACGGGGGGAGGGACTACCTCCTATGTGGCAGTATTTT. This gives the protein CASSLRGEGLPPMWQYF. The rearrangement links TRBV7-2 to TRBJ2-3; 7 positions match TRBD2. This CDR3 has 17 amino acids. After removal of 5 bases from V and 11 bases from J, the junction contained 22 bases not matched to a gene. Germline values: CDR1 SGHTA, CDR2 FQGNSA.

The chain joins TRBV5-6 to TRBJ1-5, with D unclear. With 0 bases removed from V and 5 bases from J, the gap between germline ends came to 6 bases. CDR1 is SGHDT and CDR2 is YYEEEE in the germline V gene. The CDR3 runs 13 residues. The CDR3 loop reads CASSLGPDQPQHF. DNA of the CDR3: TGTGCCAGCAGCTTGGGTCCGGATCAGCCCCAGCATTTT.

The chain has TRBV6-1 and TRBJ1-5, with D maybe TRBD1 (5 bases). V lost 8 bases and J 0 bases, leaving 14 bases between the germline ends. The CDR3 has 15 residues. Germline V gene data show CDR1 as MNHNS and CDR2 as SASEGT. In nucleotides, the CDR3 is TGTGCCAGCGGGGCGGGGGGAAATAGCAATCAGCCCCAGCATTTT. Its translation is CASGAGGNSNQPQHF.

The V and J genes are TRBV6-1 and TRBJ1-6; D possibly corresponds to TRBD1 (5 bases). The CDR3 has 15 amino acids. V gave up 5 bases and J gave up 10 bases, with 18 bases separating them. CDR1 and CDR2 from the germline V gene are MNHNS and SASEGT. The CDR3 nucleotides read TGTGCCAGCAGTCCCCGGCAGGGTGTCAGATCACCCCTCCACTTT. Translation gives CASSPRQGVRSPLHF.

This chain connects TRBV7-2 to TRBJ2-3, with D perhaps being TRBD1 or TRBD2 (6 bases each). Germline V gene sequence: CDR1 SGHTA, CDR2 FQGNSA. V lost 3 bases and J lost 4, with 14 bases in between. The CDR3 has 15 residues. This CDR3 is CASSLTRGASDTQYF. The CDR3 DNA reads as TGTGCCAGCAGCTTGACGAGGGGGGCCTCAGATACGCAGTATTTT.

This rearrangement joins TRBV20-1 to TRBJ1-5, with TRBD1 as a possible D gene (6 bases). Germline CDR1 reads DFQATT; CDR2 reads SNEGSKA (reference sequence). Trimming removed 5 bases at V and 3 bases at J, with 17 bases between. This CDR3 has 15 residues. Written as DNA, the CDR3 is TGCAGTGCTTCGAGGTCGGGGGCCGTCAATCAGCCCCAGCATTTT. Residues: CSASRSGAVNQPQHF.

V and J are TRBV7-2 and TRBJ2-1; 9 bases are a match to TRBD2. With the DNA end fitting TRBJ2-7 better, the J assignment may be wrong. CDR3 length: 15 amino acids. Germline CDR1 is SGHTA and CDR2 is FQGNSA. The CDR3 DNA sequence: TGTGCCAGCAGCTTAGCAGGTAGCGGGAGTTACGAGCAGTACTTC. Amino acids: CASSLAGSGSYEQYF.

V gene TRBV5-1 combines with J gene TRBJ2-7, with unresolved D. CDR1 and CDR2 (germline): SGHRS, YFSETQ. V lost 5 bases and J 3 bases, leaving 15 bases between the germline ends. The CDR3 covers 14 residues. Here the CDR3 DNA reads TGCGCCAGCAGATGGTTGTCGGGTATCTACGAGCAGTACTTC. Its protein product is CASRWLSGIYEQYF. The whole variable domain, remainder taken from reference TRBV5-1 and TRBJ2-7, is KAGVTQTPRYLIKTRGQQVTLSCSPISGHRSVSWYQQTPGQGLQFLFEYFSETQRNKGNFPGRFSGRQFSNSRSEMNVSTLELGDSALYLCASRWLSGIYEQYFGPGTRLTVT.